This T cell receptor (beta chain) was sequenced in a study of shared clonotypes between healthy human individuals. Study-wide points: Shared clonotypes: 4.5% to 6.5% naive CD4, around 3.5% naive CD8, roughly 2.2% memory CD4, approximately 0.41% memory CD8.

Naive CD8 cells were CD45RO-negative, positively selected for CCR7, excluding terminally differentiated effector memory CD45RA+ cells. Those who donated, Caucasian adults without exception, all lived in Nashville, Tennessee. Concerning this clone: Its cognate antigen is unknown.

CDR3 length equals 17 residues. The germline V gene has CDR1 KGHSH and CDR2 LQKENI. The trim removed 3 bases at V and 4 bases at J, leaving 13 bases unmatched. Libraries were prepared by immunoSEQ multiplex PCR; TCRdb keeps only in-frame clonotypes and omits some of them. The sample lists around 600,000 clones; 85% to 95% were seen once. The J gene is TRBJ2-5, the V gene TRBV18; 8 bases are a match to TRBD2. This TCR was recovered from a woman aged 25 to 45 in good health. Specimen: naive CD8+ T cells sorted from blood. The CDR3 nucleotides are TGTGCCAGCTCACCGGTTACGAGCGGGAGTTCCCGAGAGACCCAGTACTTC. Amino acids: CASSPVTSGSSRETQYF. Full variable domain (rest looked up from reference TRBV18 and TRBJ2-5): NAGVMQNPRHLVRRRGQEARLRCSPMKGHSHVYWYRQLPEEGLKFMVYLQKENIIDESGMPKERFSAEFPKEGPSILRIQQVVRGDSAAYFCASSPVTSGSSRETQYFGPGTRLLVL.